These 17 T cell receptor beta chains came from one sample sequenced in a study of blood T cell repertoires in COVID-19 (TCRdb year 2020). Library preparation was by the immunoSEQ multiplex PCR assay. Here the immuneACCESS table is served through TCRdb, limited to in-frame sequences with V and J called. Missing clones are a known gap in these copies; in checked studies unresolved V genes cover under half, and the rest lacks a known reason. In this sample the table shows over 150,000 clones, roughly 90% of which occur a single time. 0.5% to 0.65% of the sample lies in the top ten. Sample: peripheral blood. The receptors originated from a man aged 50 or older with acute or convalescent COVID-19.

The CDR3 region is CASSFKPDGWLFF. The CDR3 nucleotides read TGCGCCAGCAGCTTTAAGCCCGACGGGTGGCTGTTTTTT. The rearrangement uses TRBV5-1 and TRBJ1-4; D not resolved. The CDR3 runs to 13 residues. V dropped 2 bases and J dropped 14 bases, with 16 bases sitting between them. Germline assignment: CDR1 SGHRS and CDR2 YFSETQ. Full variable domain (rest looked up from reference TRBV5-1 and TRBJ1-4): KAGVTQTPRYLIKTRGQQVTLSCSPISGHRSVSWYQQTPGQGLQFLFEYFSETQRNKGNFPGRFSGRQFSNSRSEMNVSTLELGDSALYLCASSFKPDGWLFFGSGTQLSVL.

This sequence joins TRBV7-9 and TRBJ2-1; D is perhaps TRBD1 (6 bases). Between the trimmed V and J ends, which lost 5 bases and 2 bases, there was a span of 19 bases. The length of the CDR3 is 17 residues. Germline V CDR1 and CDR2: SEHNR, FQNEAQ (reference sequence). The CDR3 DNA follows: TGTGCCAGCAGCCCCCCTTACAGGGCTACCCCCTACAATGAGCAGTTCTTC. It encodes CASSPPYRATPYNEQFF.

V is TRBV5-4 and J is TRBJ1-6; D gene unclear. This CDR3 is built from 13 residues. The V and J ends lost 4 bases and 7 bases respectively, with 9 bases between them. From germline, CDR1 is SGHNT and CDR2 YYREEE (reference sequence). CDR3 DNA sequence: TGTGCCAGCAGCGGAGAAATCAATTCACCCCTCCACTTT. Translation: CASSGEINSPLHF. The complete variable domain, with remaining parts taken from reference TRBV5-4 and TRBJ1-6, reads ETGVTQSPTHLIKTRGQQVTLRCSSQSGHNTVSWYQQALGQGPQFIFQYYREEENGRGNFPPRFSGLQFPNYSSELNVNALELDDSALYLCASSGEINSPLHFGNGTRLTVT.

The chain links TRBV6-6 to TRBJ2-3; 7 positions match TRBD1. This CDR3 has 15 residues. Germline CDR1 reads MNHNY; CDR2 reads SVGAGI (reference sequence). The V and J ends lost 4 bases and 0 bases, in that order; junction bases with no gene match: 4. The CDR3 protein is CASSLQGESTDTQYF. CDR3 bases: TGTGCCAGCAGTTTGCAGGGGGAAAGCACAGATACGCAGTATTTT.

The rearrangement joins TRBV19 to TRBJ1-2; D not certain. The CDR3 contains 13 residues. With 7 bases removed from V and 4 bases from J, the gap between germline ends came to 13 bases. Germline V gene sequence: CDR1 LNHDA, CDR2 SQIVND (reference sequence). DNA of the CDR3: TGTGCCAGTAATCCATTGGGAGGCTATGGCTACACCTTC. Translation gives CASNPLGGYGYTF. The full variable domain, rest sourced from reference TRBV19 and TRBJ1-2, is DGGITQSPKYLFRKEGQNVTLSCEQNLNHDAMYWYRQDPGQGLRLIYYSQIVNDFQKGDIAEGYSVSREKKESFPLTVTSAQKNPTAFYLCASNPLGGYGYTFGSGTRLTVV.

This clone appeared once. The chain joins TRBV7-9 to TRBJ2-7; D might be TRBD1 (6 bases). The CDR3 has 14 amino acids. Germline V gives CDR1 SEHNR, CDR2 FQNEAQ (reference sequence). Trimming pared 4 bases from V and 1 base from J, leaving 11 bases between. CDR3 bases: TGTGCCAGCAGCTCCCGGGACACTTCCTACGAGCAGTACTTC. It specifies CASSSRDTSYEQYF.

J is TRBJ1-3 and V is TRBV7-8, with TRBD1 as a possible D gene (5 bases). The germline CDR1 and CDR2 sequences are SGHVS and FQNEAQ. The CDR3 runs to 17 residues. Trimming removed 0 bases at V and 0 bases at J, with 12 bases between. CDR3 in amino acids: CASSLATVRDSGNTIYF. The CDR3 DNA reads TGTGCCAGCAGCTTAGCTACCGTCAGGGACTCTGGAAACACCATATATTTT.

Written as DNA, the CDR3 is TGTGCCAGCAGTTTAAGCGGGACAGGGAACACAGATACGCAGTATTTT. This sequence encodes CASSLSGTGNTDTQYF. The V and J genes are TRBV27 and TRBJ2-3, with 9 bases aligning to TRBD1. Unmatched junction bases numbered 5, after V lost 2 bases and J lost 2 bases. Germline lookup yields CDR1 MNHEY and CDR2 SMNVEV (reference sequence). This CDR3 is built from 16 residues.

The genes are TRBV7-9 and TRBJ2-2; 8 nucleotides match TRBD2. V gave up 2 bases and J gave up 5 bases; unmatched junction bases: 7. The length of the CDR3 is 16 residues. Germline loops: CDR1 SEHNR, CDR2 FQNEAQ (reference sequence). The CDR3 region has the DNA TGTGCCAGCAGCTTACTAGCGGGCTCTACAACCGGGGAGCTGTTTTTT. Protein sequence: CASSLLAGSTTGELFF.

The V call is TRBV7-2, the J call TRBJ2-2; TRBD2 matches 9 bases. Unmatched junction bases numbered 3, after V lost 5 bases and J lost 5 bases. The CDR3 extends over 14 amino acids. Germline-derived CDR1 and CDR2 are SGHTA and FQGNSA. The chain's CDR3 is CASSLTSGTGELFF. CDR3 in DNA: TGTGCCAGCAGCCTCACTAGCGGGACCGGGGAGCTGTTTTTT.

V gene TRBV18 combines with J gene TRBJ2-5, with D tentatively TRBD1 (6 bases). The CDR3 has 14 residues. Between the trimmed V and J ends, which lost 3 bases and 0 bases, there was a span of 8 bases. CDR1 and CDR2 from the germline V gene are KGHSH and LQKENI. Here the CDR3 DNA reads TGTGCCAGCTCACCCCGGACAGACCAAGAGACCCAGTACTTC. Protein product: CASSPRTDQETQYF.

The chain combines TRBV7-9 with TRBJ1-4; D call uncertain. The germline CDR1 and CDR2 sequences are SEHNR and FQNEAQ (reference sequence). The V end was cut by 5 bases, the J end by 8 bases, with 15 bases between. This CDR3 has 14 amino acids. The CDR3: CASSPEGVTEKLFF. The CDR3 nucleotides are TGTGCCAGCAGCCCAGAGGGCGTGACCGAAAAACTGTTTTTT.

The chain links TRBV18 to TRBJ1-1; D remains unclear. This CDR3 comprises 14 residues. In germline, CDR1 is KGHSH, CDR2 LQKENI. Trimming pared 2 bases from V and 1 base from J, leaving 8 bases between. CDR3 coding DNA: TGTGCCAGCTCACCATGGGCAGCGAACACTGAAGCTTTCTTT. Encoded protein: CASSPWAANTEAFF.

This clone was observed a few times. The genes are TRBV7-9 and TRBJ1-3; D gene ambiguous. The CDR3 consists of 12 residues. The V gene lost 4 bases and the J gene lost 7 bases, with 8 bases spanning the gap. Germline lookup yields CDR1 SEHNR and CDR2 FQNEAQ (reference sequence). CDR3 nucleotides: TGTGCCAGCAGCTCCCCGGGGAACACCATATATTTT. Protein: CASSSPGNTIYF.

The V gene is TRBV12-5, the J gene TRBJ2-5; D is possibly TRBD2 (6 bases). The CDR3 spans 15 residues. Between the trimmed V and J ends, which lost 1 base and 5 bases, there was a span of 14 bases. CDR1 and CDR2 from the germline V gene are LGHNT and FRNRAP. In DNA form, the CDR3 reads TGTGCTAGTGGTTTGGACAACGGGGGACGGGAGACCCAGTACTTC. Translating it yields CASGLDNGGRETQYF.

The chain combines TRBV20-1 with TRBJ1-1, with D unclear. The CDR3 is 11 amino acids. Trimming shortened V by 2 bases and J by 1 base, and 2 bases separated the two germline ends. Germline CDR1 and CDR2: DFQATT and SNEGSKA (reference sequence). The CDR3 DNA sequence: TGCAGTGCTAGACAGAACACTGAAGCTTTCTTT. Its translation: CSARQNTEAFF.

The chain employs TRBV5-4 and TRBJ1-2, with 7 bases matching TRBD1. V trimming: 3 bases; J trimming: 5 bases; junction bases outside the gene matches: 10. The CDR3 contains 15 residues. The germline gives CDR1 SGHNT, CDR2 YYREEE (reference sequence). CDR3 in amino acids: CASSSTMTGSYGYTF. DNA for the CDR3: TGTGCCAGCAGCTCCACCATGACAGGGTCATATGGCTACACCTTC.